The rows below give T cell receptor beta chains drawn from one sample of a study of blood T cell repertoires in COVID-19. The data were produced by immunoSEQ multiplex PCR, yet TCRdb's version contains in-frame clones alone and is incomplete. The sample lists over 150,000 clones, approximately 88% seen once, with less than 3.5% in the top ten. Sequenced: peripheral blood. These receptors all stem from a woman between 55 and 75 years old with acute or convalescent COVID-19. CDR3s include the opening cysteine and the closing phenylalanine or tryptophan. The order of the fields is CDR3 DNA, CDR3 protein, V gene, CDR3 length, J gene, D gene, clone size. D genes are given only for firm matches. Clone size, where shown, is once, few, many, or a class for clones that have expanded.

cdr3_nt: TGTGCCAGCAGCGGGGACAGGGCGTACTATGGCTACACCTTC
cdr3_aa: CASSGDRAYYGYTF
v_call: TRBV2
cdr3_length: 14
j_call: TRBJ1-2
d_call: TRBD1
clone_size: .

cdr3_nt: TGTGCCAGCAGTGTTAGGAGGGCAGTCCTGATCTTGGAGACCCAGTACTTC
cdr3_aa: CASSVRRAVLILETQYF
v_call: TRBV25-1
cdr3_length: 17
j_call: TRBJ2-5
d_call: .
clone_size: .

cdr3_nt: TGTGCCAGCAGACTGGGCCAGCGGGGGGGGCCCGGGTACTTC
cdr3_aa: CASRLGQRGGPGYF
v_call: TRBV5-8
cdr3_length: 14
j_call: TRBJ2-5
d_call: TRBD2
clone_size: .

cdr3_nt: TGTGCCAGCAGCCGGAGTGGCAATGAGCAGTTCTTC
cdr3_aa: CASSRSGNEQFF
v_call: TRBV12-3/TRBV12-4
cdr3_length: 12
j_call: TRBJ2-1
d_call: .
clone_size: .

cdr3_nt: TGCGCCAGCAGCTCGTCGACAGGAAACACCATATATTTT
cdr3_aa: CASSSSTGNTIYF
v_call: TRBV5-1
cdr3_length: 13
j_call: TRBJ1-3
d_call: .
clone_size: .

cdr3_nt: TGTGCCAGCAGTTACTGGGGCAGGGGCAACACCGGGGAGCTGTTTTTT
cdr3_aa: CASSYWGRGNTGELFF
v_call: TRBV6-2/TRBV6-3
cdr3_length: 16
j_call: TRBJ2-2
d_call: .
clone_size: .

cdr3_nt: TGTGCCATCCAAGCGGGGGTGAGCAATGAGCAGTTCTTC
cdr3_aa: CAIQAGVSNEQFF
v_call: TRBV24-1
cdr3_length: 13
j_call: TRBJ2-1
d_call: TRBD2
clone_size: .

cdr3_nt: TGCAGCGGATCGGGCGGGCCGAACACCGGGGAGCTGTTTTTT
cdr3_aa: CSGSGGPNTGELFF
v_call: TRBV29-1
cdr3_length: 14
j_call: TRBJ2-2
d_call: .
clone_size: .

cdr3_nt: TGCGCCAGCAGCCACGGGCCGAGACAGGGATCTTCACCCCTCCACTTT
cdr3_aa: CASSHGPRQGSSPLHF
v_call: TRBV4-1
cdr3_length: 16
j_call: TRBJ1-6
d_call: TRBD1
clone_size: .

cdr3_nt: TGTGCCAGTAGTATACAACTACGCGTCAACACCGGGGAGCTGTTTTTT
cdr3_aa: CASSIQLRVNTGELFF
v_call: TRBV19
cdr3_length: 16
j_call: TRBJ2-2
d_call: .
clone_size: .

cdr3_nt: TGTGCCAGCAGTTACGCCGGTGGCTCTGGGGCCAACGTCCTGACTTTC
cdr3_aa: CASSYAGGSGANVLTF
v_call: TRBV6-2/TRBV6-3
cdr3_length: 16
j_call: TRBJ2-6
d_call: .
clone_size: .

cdr3_nt: TGCGCCAGCAGCGCCGACGGCCAGGGCAATCAGCCCCAGCATTTT
cdr3_aa: CASSADGQGNQPQHF
v_call: TRBV5-1
cdr3_length: 15
j_call: TRBJ1-5
d_call: .
clone_size: few

cdr3_nt: TGTGCCAGCAGCTTGGCTCTTAGCGGGGTTCGGGAGCAGTACTTC
cdr3_aa: CASSLALSGVREQYF
v_call: TRBV5-4
cdr3_length: 15
j_call: TRBJ2-7
d_call: TRBD2
clone_size: .

cdr3_nt: TGTGCCAGCAGGTCATTCTTTCCATCCATCACAGGACTAGCTCGTAAAGATGAGCAGTTCTTC
cdr3_aa: CASRSFFPSITGLARKDEQFF
v_call: TRBV28
cdr3_length: 21
j_call: TRBJ2-1
d_call: TRBD2
clone_size: .

cdr3_nt: TGTGCCAGCAGCAGCAGGGTAGGGGGATACAATGAGCAGTTCTTC
cdr3_aa: CASSSRVGGYNEQFF
v_call: TRBV9
cdr3_length: 15
j_call: TRBJ2-1
d_call: .
clone_size: .

cdr3_nt: TGTGCCAGCCTGGGGAGGACTGAAGCTTTCTTT
cdr3_aa: CASLGRTEAFF
v_call: TRBV19
cdr3_length: 11
j_call: TRBJ1-1
d_call: .
clone_size: .

cdr3_nt: TGTGCCAGCAGTCTCGCGGGACTCCCTACTGAGGGCTACACCTTC
cdr3_aa: CASSLAGLPTEGYTF
v_call: TRBV2
cdr3_length: 15
j_call: TRBJ1-2
d_call: .
clone_size: once

cdr3_nt: TGTGCCATCAGCGCAGGACTAGCGGGGGGGTACAATGAGCAGTTCTTC
cdr3_aa: CAISAGLAGGYNEQFF
v_call: TRBV10-3
cdr3_length: 16
j_call: TRBJ2-1
d_call: TRBD2
clone_size: once

cdr3_nt: TGTGCCAGCGGGACATTGAACACTGAAGCTTTCTTT
cdr3_aa: CASGTLNTEAFF
v_call: TRBV12-3/TRBV12-4
cdr3_length: 12
j_call: TRBJ1-1
d_call: .
clone_size: once

cdr3_nt: TGTGCCAGCACACTAGCGGGTTCCTACAATGAGCAGTTCTTC
cdr3_aa: CASTLAGSYNEQFF
v_call: TRBV28
cdr3_length: 14
j_call: TRBJ2-1
d_call: TRBD2
clone_size: once

cdr3_nt: TGTGCCAGCAGGCTTGCTGGACAGATAGTCTATGGCTACACCTTC
cdr3_aa: CASRLAGQIVYGYTF
v_call: TRBV28
cdr3_length: 15
j_call: TRBJ1-2
d_call: .
clone_size: .

cdr3_nt: TGTGCCAGCAGTGGGACAGGGTCTGGGGCCAACGTCCTGACTTTC
cdr3_aa: CASSGTGSGANVLTF
v_call: TRBV2
cdr3_length: 15
j_call: TRBJ2-6
d_call: TRBD1
clone_size: few

cdr3_nt: TGTGCCAGCAGTCCCCGGGGCCACAGGGGGCACGCGCTTGCCTCTGGAAACACCATATATTTT
cdr3_aa: CASSPRGHRGHALASGNTIYF
v_call: TRBV28
cdr3_length: 21
j_call: TRBJ1-3
d_call: TRBD1
clone_size: .

cdr3_nt: TGTGCCAGCAGTTACTTACAGGGGAATGAGCAGTTCTTC
cdr3_aa: CASSYLQGNEQFF
v_call: TRBV6-5
cdr3_length: 13
j_call: TRBJ2-1
d_call: TRBD1
clone_size: .

cdr3_nt: TGTGCCACCAGCAGAGAAGCGGGGACCTACACTGAAGCTTTCTTT
cdr3_aa: CATSREAGTYTEAFF
v_call: TRBV15
cdr3_length: 15
j_call: TRBJ1-1
d_call: .
clone_size: .

cdr3_nt: TGCGCCAGCAGCCAAGAGGGGAGCTCCTACAATGAGCAGTTCTTC
cdr3_aa: CASSQEGSSYNEQFF
v_call: TRBV4-3
cdr3_length: 15
j_call: TRBJ2-1
d_call: .
clone_size: .

cdr3_nt: TGTGCCAGCAGCGCCGCCGACAGGGGGCTTGTGATATCTGGAAACACCATATATTTT
cdr3_aa: CASSAADRGLVISGNTIYF
v_call: TRBV9
cdr3_length: 19
j_call: TRBJ1-3
d_call: TRBD1
clone_size: .

cdr3_nt: TGTGCCAGCTCACCACCGGGACTCCATAATCAGCCCCAGCATTTT
cdr3_aa: CASSPPGLHNQPQHF
v_call: TRBV18
cdr3_length: 15
j_call: TRBJ1-5
d_call: .
clone_size: .

cdr3_nt: TGTGCCAGCAGCAAAACCCACCGGGGTAATGAAAAACTGTTTTTT
cdr3_aa: CASSKTHRGNEKLFF
v_call: TRBV11-1
cdr3_length: 15
j_call: TRBJ1-4
d_call: .
clone_size: once

cdr3_nt: TGTGCCAGCAGCGGACATAGCGGGGGGCCCACAGATACGCAGTATTTT
cdr3_aa: CASSGHSGGPTDTQYF
v_call: TRBV9
cdr3_length: 16
j_call: TRBJ2-3
d_call: TRBD2
clone_size: .

cdr3_nt: TGTGCCAGCAGCCAAGATTCAGGGCGGCAAGAGACCCAGTACTTC
cdr3_aa: CASSQDSGRQETQYF
v_call: TRBV4-2
cdr3_length: 15
j_call: TRBJ2-5
d_call: .
clone_size: few

cdr3_nt: TGCGCCAGCAGCAACCCTCGAGGCCAAGAGACCCAGTACTTC
cdr3_aa: CASSNPRGQETQYF
v_call: TRBV5-1
cdr3_length: 14
j_call: TRBJ2-5
d_call: .
clone_size: once

cdr3_nt: TGTGCCAGCAGCCCGCAGGGGCACCTAATTCCTAATAACTATGGCTACACCTTC
cdr3_aa: CASSPQGHLIPNNYGYTF
v_call: TRBV9
cdr3_length: 18
j_call: TRBJ1-2
d_call: .
clone_size: .

cdr3_nt: TGTGCCAGCAGTGAAGCTCGTCAGGGGACTGAAGCTTTCTTT
cdr3_aa: CASSEARQGTEAFF
v_call: TRBV2
cdr3_length: 14
j_call: TRBJ1-1
d_call: .
clone_size: once

cdr3_nt: TGCGCCAGCAGCTTGGGACAAATCACAGATACGCAGTATTTT
cdr3_aa: CASSLGQITDTQYF
v_call: TRBV5-1
cdr3_length: 14
j_call: TRBJ2-3
d_call: .
clone_size: .